A selection of T cell receptor beta chains follows, all from one sample in a study of cytomegalovirus exposure and HLA in healthy donors. Produced via immunoSEQ multiplex PCR; TCRdb's table is partial and in-frame only. The table includes some 220,000 clones, around 84% detected once. Sequencing input: PBMCs. The receptors were gathered from a girl aged 2-10 years in good health and CMV-seronegative. Each CDR3 is given with its conserved first and last residue. A D gene is named only where the DNA matches it firmly. Some rows have no size entry. The others give once, few or many, or a class for an expanded clone.

d_call: NA
clone_size: few
v_call: TRBV19
j_call: TRBJ1-5
cdr3_nt: TGTGCCAGTAGTATCTCCAGGGGAAAGGGGCTGAGTCAGCCCCAGCATTTT
cdr3_aa: CASSISRGKGLSQPQHF

d_call: TRBD2
clone_size: NA
v_call: TRBV30
j_call: TRBJ2-5
cdr3_nt: TGTGCCTGGAGTGTCCCACTTTTAGCGGGGGCCCTCCAAGAGACCCAGTACTTC
cdr3_aa: CAWSVPLLAGALQETQYF

d_call: NA
clone_size: NA
v_call: TRBV30
j_call: TRBJ1-2
cdr3_nt: TGTGCCTGGAGTACTCGGGGGATGGACTATGGCTACACCTTC
cdr3_aa: CAWSTRGMDYGYTF

d_call: TRBD1
clone_size: NA
v_call: TRBV30
j_call: TRBJ1-5
cdr3_nt: TGTGCCTGGAGCTTCGGACAGGGCGGGGGTAGCAATCAGCCCCAGCATTTT
cdr3_aa: CAWSFGQGGGSNQPQHF

d_call: NA
clone_size: NA
v_call: TRBV29-1
j_call: TRBJ1-1
cdr3_nt: TGCAGCGCTAAGCCGGGACAAGGGTACGGGTTTGCTTTCTTT
cdr3_aa: CSAKPGQGYGFAFF

d_call: NA
clone_size: NA
v_call: TRBV19
j_call: TRBJ1-2
cdr3_nt: TGTGCCAGTAGTACCACAGGGATCCCAGACTATGGCTACACCTTC
cdr3_aa: CASSTTGIPDYGYTF

d_call: NA
clone_size: NA
v_call: TRBV15
j_call: TRBJ2-7
cdr3_nt: TGTGCCACCAGCATTCAAACTAAGGGGGTCTACGAGCAGTACTTC
cdr3_aa: CATSIQTKGVYEQYF

d_call: TRBD2
clone_size: NA
v_call: TRBV7-9
j_call: TRBJ2-2
cdr3_nt: TGTGCCAGCACTCTTAGCGGGGTTAACACCGGGGAGCTGTTTTTT
cdr3_aa: CASTLSGVNTGELFF

d_call: NA
clone_size: NA
v_call: TRBV6-5
j_call: TRBJ1-2
cdr3_nt: TGTGCCAGCAGTCAGGGGACAATCAGAGGCTACACCTTC
cdr3_aa: CASSQGTIRGYTF

d_call: NA
clone_size: once
v_call: TRBV7-2
j_call: TRBJ2-7
cdr3_nt: TGTGCCAGCAGCTTAGTGTCAGGTACGGGACAATACGAGCAGTACTTC
cdr3_aa: CASSLVSGTGQYEQYF

d_call: NA
clone_size: NA
v_call: TRBV14
j_call: TRBJ1-6
cdr3_nt: TGTGCCAGCAGCCAAGGGACAAATTCACCCCTCCACTTT
cdr3_aa: CASSQGTNSPLHF

d_call: TRBD2
clone_size: NA
v_call: TRBV6-1
j_call: TRBJ2-3
cdr3_nt: TGTGCCAGCAGGACTAGCGGGGGCACAGATACGCAGTATTTT
cdr3_aa: CASRTSGGTDTQYF

d_call: NA
clone_size: NA
v_call: TRBV6-1
j_call: TRBJ2-1
cdr3_nt: TGTGCCAGCGGAATGACACCCCACTCCTACAATGAGCAGTTCTTC
cdr3_aa: CASGMTPHSYNEQFF

d_call: NA
clone_size: NA
v_call: TRBV2
j_call: TRBJ1-4
cdr3_nt: TGTGCCAGCAGTGACTCCGGGATTACTAATGAAAAACTGTTTTTT
cdr3_aa: CASSDSGITNEKLFF

d_call: NA
clone_size: once
v_call: TRBV6-5
j_call: TRBJ1-2
cdr3_nt: TGTGCCAGCAGTCCCGGACACCACTATGGCTACACCTTC
cdr3_aa: CASSPGHHYGYTF

d_call: TRBD2
clone_size: NA
v_call: TRBV18
j_call: TRBJ2-1
cdr3_nt: TGTGCCAGCTCACCGCTGCCGGGGGGGTTATACAATGAGCAGTTCTTC
cdr3_aa: CASSPLPGGLYNEQFF

d_call: TRBD1
clone_size: NA
v_call: TRBV27
j_call: TRBJ2-7
cdr3_nt: TGTGCCAGCAGCCCTACAGGGGGCGACGAGCAGTACTTC
cdr3_aa: CASSPTGGDEQYF

d_call: NA
clone_size: NA
v_call: TRBV5-4
j_call: TRBJ1-6
cdr3_nt: TGTGCCAGCAGCTTGGCCGGGGATAATTCACCCCTCCACTTT
cdr3_aa: CASSLAGDNSPLHF

d_call: TRBD1
clone_size: NA
v_call: TRBV11-2
j_call: TRBJ1-4
cdr3_nt: TGTGCCAGCAGCTTAGAGGACAGGGGGAAACTGTTTTTT
cdr3_aa: CASSLEDRGKLFF

d_call: NA
clone_size: NA
v_call: TRBV10-3
j_call: TRBJ1-5
cdr3_nt: TGTGCCATCAGTCCCGCAGGGGCCGAAAATCAGCCCCAGCATTTT
cdr3_aa: CAISPAGAENQPQHF

d_call: NA
clone_size: NA
v_call: TRBV20-1
j_call: TRBJ1-2
cdr3_nt: TGCAGTGCTAGGGACATTGGCGGCTACACCTTC
cdr3_aa: CSARDIGGYTF

d_call: TRBD2
clone_size: NA
v_call: TRBV6-1
j_call: TRBJ2-7
cdr3_nt: TGTGCCAGCAGTAGCGGGAGGGCCTACGAGCAGTACTTC
cdr3_aa: CASSSGRAYEQYF

d_call: NA
clone_size: few
v_call: TRBV30
j_call: TRBJ1-1
cdr3_nt: TGTGCCTGGGTCAGGGCATCCGAAGCTTTCTTT
cdr3_aa: CAWVRASEAFF

d_call: NA
clone_size: few
v_call: TRBV5-5
j_call: TRBJ1-1
cdr3_nt: TGTGCCAGCAGCTTGTTCGGTCGGCCGGGCACTGAAGCTTTCTTT
cdr3_aa: CASSLFGRPGTEAFF

d_call: NA
clone_size: NA
v_call: TRBV7-8
j_call: TRBJ2-3
cdr3_nt: TGTGCCAGCAGCTTAGGGCTCCTAGTAGCTTCCGATACGCAGTATTTT
cdr3_aa: CASSLGLLVASDTQYF

d_call: NA
clone_size: few
v_call: TRBV5-1
j_call: TRBJ2-2
cdr3_nt: TGCGCCAGCAGCTTCTCACAGGGGGAGCTGTTTTTT
cdr3_aa: CASSFSQGELFF

d_call: TRBD2
clone_size: NA
v_call: TRBV4-2
j_call: TRBJ2-3
cdr3_nt: TGTGCCAGCAGCCAAGGGAAACTAGCGGGCACAGATACGCAGTATTTT
cdr3_aa: CASSQGKLAGTDTQYF

d_call: TRBD1
clone_size: NA
v_call: TRBV6-5
j_call: TRBJ1-2
cdr3_nt: TGTGCCAGCAGTATCACAGGGGGCCGGTACTATGGCTACACCTTC
cdr3_aa: CASSITGGRYYGYTF

d_call: NA
clone_size: NA
v_call: TRBV6-6
j_call: TRBJ2-7
cdr3_nt: TGTGCCAGCAGTTACCCCCCGTTGACTACCTCCTACGAGCAGTACTTC
cdr3_aa: CASSYPPLTTSYEQYF

d_call: NA
clone_size: NA
v_call: TRBV15
j_call: TRBJ1-2
cdr3_nt: TGTGCCACCAGCACCTTCGCCGTCCCCGGTGGCTACACCTTC
cdr3_aa: CATSTFAVPGGYTF

d_call: NA
clone_size: NA
v_call: TRBV5-1
j_call: TRBJ2-3
cdr3_nt: TGCGCCAGCAGCGCCGGGACTCGGCCTAGCACAGATACGCAGTATTTT
cdr3_aa: CASSAGTRPSTDTQYF

d_call: NA
clone_size: NA
v_call: TRBV4-1
j_call: TRBJ1-1
cdr3_nt: TGCGCCAGCAGCCAAACTCTCCAGGGTATGGGTACTGAAGCTTTCTTT
cdr3_aa: CASSQTLQGMGTEAFF

d_call: TRBD2
clone_size: once
v_call: TRBV5-1
j_call: TRBJ2-5
cdr3_nt: TGCGCCAGCAGCTTGGCCCCCCTAGCGGGGCAAGAGACCCAGTACTTC
cdr3_aa: CASSLAPLAGQETQYF

d_call: TRBD2
clone_size: once
v_call: TRBV5-4
j_call: TRBJ2-5
cdr3_nt: TGTGCCAGCAGCCCTGGAGGGACTAGCGGGGGTAAGACCCAGTACTTC
cdr3_aa: CASSPGGTSGGKTQYF

d_call: TRBD1
clone_size: NA
v_call: TRBV5-1
j_call: TRBJ2-1
cdr3_nt: TGCGCCAGCAGCTTGGACAGGGGGATCGATGAGCAGTTCTTC
cdr3_aa: CASSLDRGIDEQFF